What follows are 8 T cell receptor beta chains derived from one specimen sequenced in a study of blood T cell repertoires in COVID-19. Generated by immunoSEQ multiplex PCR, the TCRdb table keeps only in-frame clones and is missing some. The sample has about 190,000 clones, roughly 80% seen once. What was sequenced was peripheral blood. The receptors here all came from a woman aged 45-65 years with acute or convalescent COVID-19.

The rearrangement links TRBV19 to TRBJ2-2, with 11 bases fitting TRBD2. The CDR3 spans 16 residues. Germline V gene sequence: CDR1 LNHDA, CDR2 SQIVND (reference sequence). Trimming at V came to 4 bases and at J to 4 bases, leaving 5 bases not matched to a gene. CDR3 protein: CASSNSGGAGTGELFF. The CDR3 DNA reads TGTGCCAGTAGTAATAGCGGGGGGGCCGGCACCGGGGAGCTGTTTTTT.

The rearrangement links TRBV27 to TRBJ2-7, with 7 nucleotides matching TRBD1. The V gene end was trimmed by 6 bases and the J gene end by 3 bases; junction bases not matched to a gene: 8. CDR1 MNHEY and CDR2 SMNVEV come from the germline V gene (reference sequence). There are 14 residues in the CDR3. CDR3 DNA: TGTGCCAGCAGCTCCGGACAGGTATACTACGAGCAGTACTTC. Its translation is CASSSGQVYYEQYF.

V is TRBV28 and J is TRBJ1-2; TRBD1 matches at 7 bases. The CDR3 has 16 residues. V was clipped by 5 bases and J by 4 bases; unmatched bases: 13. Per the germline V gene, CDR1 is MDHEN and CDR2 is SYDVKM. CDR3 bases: TGTGCCAGCAGTCCGACAGGGCGGGGATTGGGCTATGGCTACACCTTC. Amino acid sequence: CASSPTGRGLGYGYTF.

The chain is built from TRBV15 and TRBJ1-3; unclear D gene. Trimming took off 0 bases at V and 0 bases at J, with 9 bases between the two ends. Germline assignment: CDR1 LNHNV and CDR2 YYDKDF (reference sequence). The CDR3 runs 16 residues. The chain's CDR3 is CATSRDRGFSGNTIYF. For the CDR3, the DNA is TGTGCCACCAGCAGAGATCGCGGATTCTCTGGAAACACCATATATTTT.

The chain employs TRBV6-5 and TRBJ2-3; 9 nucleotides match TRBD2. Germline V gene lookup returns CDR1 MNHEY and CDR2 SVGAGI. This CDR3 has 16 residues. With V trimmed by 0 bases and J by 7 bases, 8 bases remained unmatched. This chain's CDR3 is CASSYSKGSGGHTQYF. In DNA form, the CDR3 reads TGTGCCAGCAGTTACTCGAAGGGAAGCGGGGGGCATACGCAGTATTTT.

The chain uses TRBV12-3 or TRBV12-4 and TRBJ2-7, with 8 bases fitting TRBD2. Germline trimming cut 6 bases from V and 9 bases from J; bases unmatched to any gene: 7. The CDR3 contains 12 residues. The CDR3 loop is CASRTGGGRQYF. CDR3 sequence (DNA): TGTGCCAGCAGGACCGGGGGGGGTAGGCAGTACTTC.

CDR3 sequence: CASSSLAAWADTQYF. CDR3 in DNA: TGTGCCAGCAGCTCGCTAGCGGCCTGGGCGGATACGCAGTATTTT. The chain employs TRBV7-2 and TRBJ2-3; TRBD2 aligns across 7 bases. This CDR3 is built from 15 residues. In germline, CDR1 is SGHTA, CDR2 FQGNSA. V shed 4 bases, J shed 6 bases, and the junction held 10 bases outside the gene matches.

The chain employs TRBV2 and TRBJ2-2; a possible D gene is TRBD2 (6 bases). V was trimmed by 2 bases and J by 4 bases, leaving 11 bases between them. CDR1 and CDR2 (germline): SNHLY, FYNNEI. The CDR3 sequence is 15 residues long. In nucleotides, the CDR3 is TGTGCCAGCAGTGAACAACTAGCCGGCACCGGGGAGCTGTTTTTT. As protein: CASSEQLAGTGELFF.